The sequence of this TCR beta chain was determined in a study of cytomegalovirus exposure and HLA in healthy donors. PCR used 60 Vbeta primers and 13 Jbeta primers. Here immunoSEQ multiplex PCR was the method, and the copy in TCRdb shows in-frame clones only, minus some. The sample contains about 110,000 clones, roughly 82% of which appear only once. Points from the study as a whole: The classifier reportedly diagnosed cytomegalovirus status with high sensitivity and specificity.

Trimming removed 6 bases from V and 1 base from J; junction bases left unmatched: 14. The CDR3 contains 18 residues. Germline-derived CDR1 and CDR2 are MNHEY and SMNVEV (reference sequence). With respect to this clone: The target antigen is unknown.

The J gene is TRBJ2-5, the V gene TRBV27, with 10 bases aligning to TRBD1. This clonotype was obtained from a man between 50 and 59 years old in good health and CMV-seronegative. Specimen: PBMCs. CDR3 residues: CASSIDRGPILSQETQYF. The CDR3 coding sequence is TGTGCCAGCAGCATTGACAGGGGGCCTATCTTGTCCCAAGAGACCCAGTACTTC.